This TCR beta chain was found in a study of T cells in Graves' hyperthyroidism and ophthalmopathy. Study-wide findings and caveats: Most thyroid clonotypes expanded above 0.001 were also detected in blood.

Researchers amplified the TCR beta CDR3 regions from RNA transcripts. The HTBI primer set drove a first-round RT-PCR of the TCR CDR3. One entry per CDR3 protein results from TCRdb running MiXCR on the multiplex PCR reads. The data hold some 600,000 distinct CDR3 sequences, with approximately 44% observed a single time. Patients aged 18 to 65 with hyperthyroidism were newly diagnosed, with duration under 2 months. As concerns this clonotype: Its antigen remains unknown.

Germline V gene sequence: CDR1 ENHRY, CDR2 SYGVKD. The CDR3 runs to 14 residues. V trimming: 9 bases; J trimming: 0 bases; junction bases outside the gene matches: 4. Sequencing input: peripheral blood or thyroid tissue (not recorded which). V and J are TRBV10-3 and TRBJ2-1, with 8 nucleotides matching TRBD1. The TCR sequence derives from a young woman with Graves' hyperthyroidism. The CDR3 loop is CAMGTGYSYNEQFF. The CDR3 region has the DNA TGTGCCATGGGGACAGGCTACTCCTACAATGAGCAGTTCTTC.